This TCR beta chain appears in the sequencing data of a study of human T cells and chemical hapten exposure. Study conclusions and caveats: Expanded TCRs grouped into significantly more large CDR3 similarity clusters than controls produced.

Unique molecular identifiers were linked by the library to individual cDNA molecules. MiXCR, run by TCRdb on the RACE reads, gives a single entry per CDR3 protein. The sample contains about 250,000 distinct CDR3 sequences, 7.5% to 9% of which appear only once. This clonotype was picked up a small number of times. Its antigen is still unknown. Time point reported: pre-sensitization, week 0. Sample treatment: therapeutic diphenylcyclopropenone sensitization with weekly scalp DPC. The germline gives CDR1 MGHDK, CDR2 SYGVNS. This CDR3 contains 15 residues. Deletions cut 0 bases from V and 3 bases from J, with 12 bases between.

This chain connects TRBV25-1 to TRBJ2-7; D remains unclear. Sequenced here: whole blood, sampled in connection with sensitization to the hapten diphenylcyclopropenone (DPC). The TCR sequence derives from a man younger than 30 with alopecia areata. Some clones in this sample may be carry-over from other donors' samples. CDR3 sequence reads: CASSEYRLGYYEQYF. The CDR3 DNA sequence: TGTGCCAGCAGTGAATACCGCCTCGGATACTACGAGCAGTACTTC.